A single TCR beta chain is shown here with its context. Its antigen is as yet unknown. This entry comes from a study of T cell responses to AZD1222 COVID-19 vaccine. Trimming took 0 bases from V and 6 from J, leaving 12 bases between them. The CDR3 is made up of 15 amino acids. Germline CDR1 reads MRHNA; CDR2 reads SNTAGT. Broader study findings: Reportedly, nearly half of unique spike TCRs recognized epitopes outside B.1.351/B.1.1.7 mutations.

The protocol was immunoSEQ multiplex PCR, while the TCRdb copy is restricted to in-frame clones and leaves out a portion. Found here are some 130,000 clones, roughly 93% of them singletons; the top ten hold approximately 7%. The chain couples TRBV6-4 to TRBJ1-5; tentatively, D is TRBD1 (5 bases). The receptor comes from an adult who received the AZD1222 COVID-19 vaccine. The starting material was peripheral blood, obtained 28 days after the second AZD1222 dose. The chain's CDR3 is CASSDSPGPGQPQHF. CDR3 DNA: TGTGCCAGCAGTGACTCGCCGGGGCCGGGTCAGCCCCAGCATTTT.